The T cell receptor (beta chain) under discussion was sequenced for a study of response to subunit inactivated influenza vaccine. Study-wide results and limits: Authors suggested seasonal influenza vaccinations each recruit few new T cells.

The germline V gene has CDR1 ENHRY and CDR2 SYGVKD. This CDR3 spans 14 amino acids. V was clipped by 6 bases and J by 8 bases, with 14 bases between them. TCRdb itself ran the RT-PCR reads through MiXCR, one entry per CDR3 protein. The table lists roughly 570,000 distinct CDR3 sequences, over 10% of them singletons. This clonotype has more than one count but fewer than ten. Its antigen is unidentified. The TCR was taken from a man aged 45-65 years who received an inactivated influenza vaccine. The chain recombines TRBV10-3 with TRBJ1-6; the D gene is possibly TRBD1 (5 bases). The sample was PBMCs from blood, taken 35 to 45 days after vaccination. The CDR3 DNA sequence: TGTGCCATCAGCGCTCAGGGCTTGGATTCACCCCTCCACTTT. The encoded protein is CAISAQGLDSPLHF.